This T cell receptor (beta chain) is drawn from a study of OX40 agonist ivuxolimab in advanced cancers. V was clipped by 3 bases and J by 5 bases, with 16 bases between them. The CDR3 loop spans 15 amino acids. From germline, CDR1 is MNHNS and CDR2 SASEGT. The table came from immunoSEQ multiplex PCR; TCRdb's copy has only in-frame clones and leaves some out. This sample carries about 17,000 clones, roughly four fifths of them seen once, and the ten largest clones take over 2%. The material sequenced was CD4+ or CD8+ T cells sorted from blood, taken in a trial of the OX40 agonist ivuxolimab. This rearrangement joins TRBV6-1 to TRBJ2-5; D not certain. The clonotype originates from an adult with an advanced solid tumor such as melanoma, head and neck, liver or kidney cancer. The CDR3 DNA follows: TGTGCCAGCAGTGACGGGCTATCCACCCCGGAGACCCAGTACTTC. This encodes CASSDGLSTPETQYF.